This T cell receptor beta chain was obtained from a study of T cell responses to AZD1222 COVID-19 vaccine. General observations from the study: Dominant CD4 TCR responses targeted spike regions 160-218 and 743-854.

TCRdb's table, derived via immunoSEQ multiplex PCR, lists solely in-frame clones and lacks some. The profile shows over 85,000 clones, around 92% of them singletons. About this clone: The antigen is undetermined.

Germline V gene lookup returns CDR1 DFQATT and CDR2 SNEGSKA (reference sequence). The CDR3 is made up of 11 amino acids. The receptor's source is an adult in good health. The specimen was peripheral blood, collected on day 0 of AZD1222 vaccination. V gene TRBV20-1 combines with J gene TRBJ1-4, with D uncertain. The CDR3 region has the DNA TGCAGCCCTGATCGTAGCGAAAAACTGTTTTTT. Encoded protein: CSPDRSEKLFF.